The entry that follows covers one T cell receptor (beta chain) sequence. Its antigen is unidentified. 13 Jbeta primers and 60 Vbeta primers were used for the PCR. Sequencing used immunoSEQ multiplex PCR; TCRdb keeps in-frame clones, though not all of them. The listing records around 140,000 clones. These data are taken from a study of cytomegalovirus exposure and HLA in healthy donors. Findings and limits, study-wide: Later, TCR association rates were found to vary by HLA locus, highest for DRB1 and lowest for HLA-C. Follow-up analysis later connected one missense variant in DCLRE1C with trimming of TCR beta V- and J-genes. Indistinguishable V segments such as TRBV6-2 and TRBV6-3 were excluded.

Germline lookup yields CDR1 SGHNT and CDR2 YYREEE (reference sequence). The CDR3 is made up of 17 amino acids. V was pared by 3 bases and J by 7 bases, with 25 bases between. The rearrangement links TRBV5-4 to TRBJ1-2; a possible D gene is TRBD1 (6 bases). This clonotype was sampled from a woman between 18 and 29 years old in good health and CMV-seronegative. The source material was PBMCs. The CDR3 bases are TGTGCCAGCAGCTCGGGGAGCGGGGACACAACCTTGGGTGGCTACACCTTC. It translates to CASSSGSGDTTLGGYTF.